Following are 32 T cell receptor beta chains from one sample sequenced in a study. Amplification of TRBV12-4/TRBJ1-2 clonotypes used adaptor-ligated barcode primers. TCRdb called the multiplex PCR reads again in MiXCR, with one record for every CDR3 protein. The table lists 1,200 or so distinct CDR3 sequences, roughly 25% of them singletons. Sequenced material: naive CD4+ T cells sorted from blood. Subset defined: naive CD4+ T cells, CD4+CD45RA+CD25-. The receptors were gathered from a female donor with breast cancer.

This clonotype is large by share. The chain carries TRBV12-3 or TRBV12-4 and TRBJ1-2; D is uncertain. CDR3 length: 12 residues. The V end lost 1 base, the J end lost 6 bases, and 6 bases lay between the germline ends. CDR3 DNA: TGTGCCAGCAGTTTAGGGGTAGATGGCTACACCTTC. Protein sequence: CASSLGVDGYTF.

This clonotype counts as large. The V call is TRBV12-3 or TRBV12-4, the J call TRBJ1-2; D remains unclear. V was clipped by 6 bases and J by 0 bases, with 11 bases between them. CDR3 size: 14 residues. CDR3 in amino acids: CASRANGANYGYTF. The DNA for the CDR3 is TGTGCCAGCAGGGCCAATGGGGCTAACTATGGCTACACCTTC.

To note about this clonotype: In this CDR3 the conserved last residue, phenylalanine or tryptophan, is missing, so a read error is likely. No DNA is shown, since the ends of the CDR3 on it are uncertain; the CDR3 is the one TCRdb lists. The V call is TRBV12-3 or TRBV12-4, the J call TRBJ1-2; TRBD1, the table's D call, lacks a check against the DNA. The CDR3 is 12 residues long, counting both termini. CDR3 sequence reads: CASSLGARATPS.

Relative to its sample, this clonotype is medium-sized. The gene calls are TRBV12-3 or TRBV12-4 and TRBJ1-2, with a weak D call TRBD1 (5 bases). Trimming shortened V by 6 bases and J by 6 bases, and 11 bases separated the two germline ends. The CDR3 has 12 amino acids. Here the CDR3 reads CASSMGGDGYTF. The CDR3 region has the DNA TGTGCCAGCAGCATGGGAGGGGATGGCTACACCTTC.

In this sample, this clonotype is medium-sized. J is TRBJ1-2 and V is TRBV12-3 or TRBV12-4; TRBD1 might be the D (5 bases). V was cut by 8 bases and J by 5 bases, with 12 bases left in between. This CDR3 is built from 12 residues. In DNA form, the CDR3 reads TGTGCCAGCTTAGGGACGGAATATGGCTACACCTTC. Translation gives CASLGTEYGYTF.

This clonotype is termed large (0.1 to 1%). The chain employs TRBV12-3 or TRBV12-4 and TRBJ1-2; weak D call: TRBD1 (5 bases). CDR3 length equals 14 residues. The V end lost 2 bases, the J end lost 4 bases, and 11 bases lay between the germline ends. The CDR3 bases are TGTGCCAGCAGTTTAAGGGGACTCACCTATGGCTACACCTTC. Its protein is CASSLRGLTYGYTF.

The V gene is TRBV12-3 or TRBV12-4, the J gene TRBJ1-2; TRBD1 aligns across 9 bases. The length of the CDR3 is 16 residues. V gave up 7 bases and J gave up 3 bases; unmatched junction bases: 12. The CDR3 DNA reads TGTGCCAGCAAGCCATCCCGGGGACAGGGCTACTATGGCTACACCTTC. This codes for CASKPSRGQGYYGYTF.

The genes are TRBV12-3 or TRBV12-4 and TRBJ1-2; 8 bases fit TRBD1. The junction had 6 bases not matched to a gene; V was cut back by 5 bases and J by 7 bases. The CDR3 covers 13 residues. CDR3 sequence: CASSATGQVGYTF. The CDR3 DNA sequence: TGTGCCAGCAGTGCTACGGGACAGGTTGGCTACACCTTC.

This clonotype is judged medium-sized. V gene TRBV12-3 or TRBV12-4 combines with J gene TRBJ1-2; the D is unclear. The CDR3 totals 13 residues. Trimming took 4 bases from V and 8 from J, leaving 14 bases between them. The CDR3 nucleotides read TGTGCCAGCAGTTCCACGAGGGCTCAGGGCTACACCTTC. This gives the protein CASSSTRAQGYTF.

This clonotype is large. V gene TRBV12-3 or TRBV12-4 combines with J gene TRBJ1-2; D gene ambiguous. V was shortened by 10 bases and J by 6 bases, with 12 bases between the two germline ends. This CDR3 contains 11 residues. The CDR3 region has the DNA TGTGCCAACCGTCAGGCGGATGGCTACACCTTC. Translated: CANRQADGYTF.

The CDR3 region is CASSQDPYGYTF. CDR3 DNA sequence: TGTGCCAGCAGCCAGGATCCTTATGGCTACACCTTC. This rearrangement joins TRBV12-3 or TRBV12-4 to TRBJ1-2, with D unresolved. The CDR3 is 12 amino acids. Trimming took 6 bases from V and 5 from J, leaving 10 bases between them.

By sample share, this clonotype is medium-sized. This chain links TRBV12-5 with TRBJ1-2; D is unclear. Germline CDR1 reads LGHNT; CDR2 reads FRNRAP. The V end lost 5 bases, the J end lost 4 bases, and 14 bases lay between the germline ends. CDR3 size: 14 residues. CDR3 sequence: CASGPHSGSYGYTF. DNA for the CDR3: TGTGCTAGTGGTCCCCATTCAGGATCCTATGGCTACACCTTC.

This clonotype is large by share. The chain is built from TRBV12-3 or TRBV12-4 and TRBJ1-2; 9 bases map to TRBD1. Trimming at V came to 6 bases and at J to 3 bases, leaving 2 bases not matched to a gene. This CDR3 spans 13 amino acids. In nucleotides, the CDR3 is TGTGCCAGCAGCCGGACAGGGGACTATGGCTACACCTTC. It codes for CASSRTGDYGYTF.

This clonotype was observed many times. This sequence joins TRBV12-3 or TRBV12-4 and TRBJ1-2, with a weak D call TRBD1 (6 bases). The V gene lost 3 bases and the J gene lost 5 bases, with 16 bases spanning the gap. The CDR3 runs 15 residues. In DNA form, the CDR3 reads TGTGCCAGCAGTTTCGATGGTACAGGGAGGTATGGCTACACCTTC. Amino acids: CASSFDGTGRYGYTF.

By share of the sample, this clonotype is large. The chain is built from TRBV12-3 or TRBV12-4 and TRBJ1-2, with D uncertain. Deletions cut 3 bases from V and 4 bases from J, with 12 bases between. The length of the CDR3 is 14 residues. CDR3 in amino acids: CASSLTLLGYGYTF. CDR3 coding DNA: TGTGCCAGCAGTTTGACACTACTTGGCTATGGCTACACCTTC.

This clonotype is large within its sample. The chain combines TRBV12-3 or TRBV12-4 with TRBJ1-2; D is uncertain. This CDR3 spans 16 amino acids. V lost 5 bases, J lost 4 bases, and 20 bases lay in between. The chain's CDR3 is CASSPSRDFYLYGYTF. DNA for the CDR3: TGTGCCAGCAGTCCATCCCGTGATTTCTATCTCTATGGCTACACCTTC.

The CDR3 DNA is TGTGCCAGCAGTCGGACGTTTAACTATGGCTACACCTTC. Amino acids: CASSRTFNYGYTF. V usage is TRBV12-3 or TRBV12-4 and J usage is TRBJ1-2; D remains unclear. The CDR3 is 13 amino acids. V dropped 5 bases and J dropped 1 base, with 8 bases sitting between them.

This clonotype is labeled medium-sized. CDR3: CASSLGRAGQDRYGYTF. The CDR3, as DNA: TGTGCCAGCAGTTTGGGGAGGGCGGGACAGGATAGATATGGCTACACCTTC. This rearrangement joins TRBV12-3 or TRBV12-4 to TRBJ1-2; 8 nucleotides line up with TRBD1. The CDR3 spans 17 residues. Unmatched junction bases numbered 14, after V lost 3 bases and J lost 5 bases.

By sample fraction, this clonotype is medium-sized. V and J are TRBV12-3 or TRBV12-4 and TRBJ1-2; D is unresolved. The CDR3 has 14 amino acids. V was clipped by 6 bases and J by 5 bases, with 16 bases between them. CDR3 sequence reads: CASRGSDRLYGYTF. The CDR3 DNA sequence: TGTGCCAGCAGGGGCTCGGACCGTTTATATGGCTACACCTTC.

This clonotype is deemed medium-sized. The rearrangement links TRBV12-3 or TRBV12-4 to TRBJ1-2; D is possibly TRBD1 (5 bases). The V end lost 1 base, the J end lost 4 bases, and 10 bases lay between the germline ends. CDR3 length equals 14 residues. This chain's CDR3 is CASSLGGVGYGYTF. As DNA, the CDR3 is TGTGCCAGCAGTTTAGGAGGGGTTGGCTATGGCTACACCTTC.

This clonotype is judged medium-sized. The chain is built from TRBV12-3 or TRBV12-4 and TRBJ1-2; possibly TRBD1 for D (5 bases). CDR3 length: 13 amino acids. V shed 1 base and J shed 8 bases, with 11 bases lying between them. The CDR3 is CASSLESRVGYTF. The CDR3 DNA sequence: TGTGCCAGCAGTTTAGAGTCCAGGGTCGGCTACACCTTC.

This clonotype is medium-sized. J is TRBJ1-2 and V is TRBV12-3 or TRBV12-4; tentative D call: TRBD1 (6 bases). V dropped 10 bases and J dropped 0 bases, with 18 bases sitting between them. The CDR3 has 15 amino acids. The CDR3 protein is CAITSRAGANYGYTF. The CDR3 DNA reads as TGTGCCATCACTAGCAGGGCAGGGGCTAACTATGGCTACACCTTC.

In its sample, this clonotype is medium-sized. This chain connects TRBV12-3 or TRBV12-4 to TRBJ1-2; possible D gene TRBD1, 5 bases. CDR3 length equals 15 residues. Trimming cost V 4 bases and J 4 bases, with 16 bases left between them. CDR3 nucleotide sequence: TGTGCCAGCAGTTACGGGGACCTGGATTCCTATGGCTACACCTTC. Amino acid sequence: CASSYGDLDSYGYTF.

This clonotype is deemed large. V and J are TRBV12-3 or TRBV12-4 and TRBJ1-2; 7 bases are shared with TRBD1. The CDR3 consists of 16 residues. V shed 4 bases, J shed 1 base, and the junction held 9 bases outside the gene matches. The CDR3 here is CASSSLTGTRNYGYTF. Here the CDR3 DNA reads TGTGCCAGCAGTTCCTTGACAGGGACCCGTAACTATGGCTACACCTTC.

In its sample, this clonotype ranks as large (0.1 to 1%). The chain couples TRBV12-3 or TRBV12-4 to TRBJ1-2; the D is unclear. The CDR3 is made up of 13 amino acids. The ends were cut back, 5 bases at V and 6 bases at J, with 13 bases in the middle. The CDR3 nucleotides are TGTGCCAGCAGTAATCCGGGAGGGAATGGCTACACCTTC. Translation: CASSNPGGNGYTF.

By share, this clonotype ranks as medium-sized. This chain links TRBV12-3 or TRBV12-4 with TRBJ1-2; 9 positions agree with TRBD1. Trimming removed 7 bases from V and 8 bases from J; junction bases left unmatched: 11. The CDR3 contains 14 residues. As DNA, the CDR3 is TGTGCCAGCAACCCCGAGGGACAGGGTGAGGGCTACACCTTC. Its protein is CASNPEGQGEGYTF.

The chain has TRBV12-3 or TRBV12-4 and TRBJ1-2; D is unresolved. There are 11 residues in the CDR3. Trimming shortened V by 3 bases and J by 4 bases, and 3 bases separated the two germline ends. The CDR3 bases are TGTGCCAGCAGTTTGAGCTATGGCTACACCTTC. Its protein product is CASSLSYGYTF.

This chain uses TRBV12-3 or TRBV12-4 with TRBJ1-2; D not resolved. The V gene lost 4 bases and the J gene lost 1 base, with 19 bases spanning the gap. The CDR3 extends over 17 amino acids. CDR3 sequence: CASSSTNGLYFNYGYTF. In DNA, the CDR3 is TGTGCCAGCAGTTCTACAAATGGGCTGTACTTTAACTATGGCTACACCTTC.

Sample share makes this clonotype medium-sized. This chain links TRBV12-3 or TRBV12-4 with TRBJ1-2; no definite D call. V shed 5 bases and J shed 4 bases, with 5 bases lying between them. There are 11 residues in the CDR3. The CDR3 region has the DNA TGTGCCAGCAGTGACTCCTATGGCTACACCTTC. Its translation: CASSDSYGYTF.

By its share, this clonotype is large. This chain joins TRBV12-3 or TRBV12-4 and TRBJ1-2; D gene unclear. The length of the CDR3 is 11 residues. Trimming took 6 bases from V and 4 from J, leaving 6 bases between them. The CDR3 DNA reads TGTGCCAGCAGCTTGGGCTATGGCTACACCTTC. It encodes CASSLGYGYTF.

The CDR3 protein is CASSLAWGQGIYGYTF. Here the CDR3 DNA reads TGTGCCAGCAGTTTAGCATGGGGACAGGGAATCTATGGCTACACCTTC. The chain recombines TRBV12-3 or TRBV12-4 with TRBJ1-2, with 9 bases identical to TRBD1. CDR3 length equals 16 residues. The trim removed 0 bases at V and 4 bases at J, leaving 6 bases unmatched.

In its sample, this clonotype ranks as medium-sized. The chain couples TRBV12-3 or TRBV12-4 to TRBJ1-2, with unresolved D. This CDR3 region has 12 residues. V was cut by 11 bases and J by 7 bases, with 17 bases left in between. CDR3 amino acids: CAGVGSEVGYTF. The DNA for the CDR3 is TGTGCCGGGGTTGGATCCGAGGTTGGCTACACCTTC.